The rows below give T cell receptor beta chains drawn from one sample of a study of cytomegalovirus exposure and HLA in healthy donors. Profiled with immunoSEQ multiplex PCR; TCRdb holds only in-frame clones, not every one. The repertoire holds 100,000 to 150,000 clones, with around 84% as singletons. The sequenced material came from PBMCs. Every receptor here comes from a young man in good health and CMV-seronegative. CDR3s include the opening cysteine and the closing phenylalanine or tryptophan. D genes are given only for firm matches. Part of the rows lack a size; the others show once, few, many or a class for expanded clones.

J gene,V gene,D gene,clone size,CDR3 DNA,CDR3 protein
TRBJ2-7,TRBV5-1,TRBD1,NA,TGCGCCAGCAGTTGGACAGGGTTCGACGAGCAGTACTTC,CASSWTGFDEQYF
TRBJ1-1,TRBV9,NA,NA,TGTGCCAGCAGCTCATACGGGGGATCGACTGAAGCTTTCTTT,CASSSYGGSTEAFF
TRBJ2-7,TRBV27,NA,NA,TGTGCCAGCAGTCCGGGAGTCTCCTACGAGCAGTACTTC,CASSPGVSYEQYF
TRBJ2-7,TRBV27,TRBD1,NA,TGTGCCAGCAGTTTTGATCCGACAGGGGGTGACGAGCAGTACTTC,CASSFDPTGGDEQYF
TRBJ2-1,TRBV27,TRBD2,NA,TGTGCCAGCAGTATCGCTAGCGGACAGCAGTTCTTC,CASSIASGQQFF
TRBJ1-5,TRBV15,NA,NA,TGTGCCACCAGCAGAGGGAAGGGGGGGAGCAATCAGCCCCAGCATTTT,CATSRGKGGSNQPQHF
TRBJ2-2,TRBV2,TRBD2,NA,TGTGCCAGCAGGGGACTAGCTGACACCGGGGAGCTGTTTTTT,CASRGLADTGELFF
TRBJ2-3,TRBV9,NA,NA,TGTGCCAGCAGCGTAGCCCTGACTGAGGATACGCAGTATTTT,CASSVALTEDTQYF
TRBJ2-1,TRBV5-1,TRBD2,few,TGCGCCAGCAGCGGGTTAGGGAGGGACAATGAGCAGTTCTTC,CASSGLGRDNEQFF
TRBJ2-1,TRBV15,TRBD1,NA,TGTGCCACCAGCAGCGGGACAGCGAATGAGCAGTTCTTC,CATSSGTANEQFF
TRBJ1-5,TRBV5-6,TRBD1,NA,TGTGCCAGCAGCTTGGATGGGTCAGGGGGCAGTCAGCCCCAGCATTTT,CASSLDGSGGSQPQHF
TRBJ2-7,TRBV7-9,NA,NA,TGTGCCAGCAGCTTGGAGGGGGCGGGCTACGAGCAGTACTTC,CASSLEGAGYEQYF
TRBJ2-7,TRBV14,NA,once,TGTGCCAGCAGCCCCAAGTTGAGGTGGGACGAGCAGTACTTC,CASSPKLRWDEQYF
TRBJ2-1,TRBV18,NA,NA,TGTGCCAGCTCACCACCGGACAATCTATATGGTGAGCAGTTCTTC,CASSPPDNLYGEQFF
TRBJ1-3,TRBV12-2,NA,NA,TGTGCAAGTCGCGGGCGAACCCTCTCTGGAAACACCATATATTTT,CASRGRTLSGNTIYF
TRBJ2-7,TRBV7-2,NA,few,TGTGCCAGCAGCTTACCTCGAGGGACATACTCCTACGAGCAGTACTTC,CASSLPRGTYSYEQYF
TRBJ2-1,TRBV29-1,NA,NA,TGCAGCGTCGGGGGGCGGATGAACAATGAGCAGTTCTTC,CSVGGRMNNEQFF
TRBJ2-3,TRBV19,NA,NA,TGTGCCAGTAGTATCCCAGGTAGCACAGATACGCAGTATTTT,CASSIPGSTDTQYF
TRBJ1-1,TRBV15,NA,NA,TGCGCCACCAGCAAGGGAGCGAACACTGAAGCTTTCTTT,CATSKGANTEAFF
TRBJ1-6,TRBV28,NA,NA,TGTGCCAGCACCTTAGGAGGGTACGTTTCACCCCTCCACTTT,CASTLGGYVSPLHF
TRBJ1-2,TRBV2,TRBD1,few,TGTGCCAGCAGTGAGAGGGGGCCAGGTGGCTACACCTTC,CASSERGPGGYTF
TRBJ2-7,TRBV18,NA,NA,TGTGCCAGCTCACTGGGGAGTCGAAAGGAGGAGCAGTACTTC,CASSLGSRKEEQYF
TRBJ2-7,TRBV5-1,TRBD1,once,TGCGCCAGCAGCCCGCTGACAGGGGGGAAGGACGAGCAGTACTTC,CASSPLTGGKDEQYF
TRBJ1-5,TRBV27,NA,few,TGTGCCAGCAGTCCGACACGGCCAAGGAATCAGCCCCAGCATTTT,CASSPTRPRNQPQHF
TRBJ2-1,TRBV25-1,NA,NA,TGTGCCACCAGATCCGGGTCCTGGAATGAGCAGTTCTTC,CATRSGSWNEQFF
TRBJ1-2,TRBV19,NA,NA,TGTGCCAGTAGTCAGGGGCAGATAGTGTCTGGCTACACCTTC,CASSQGQIVSGYTF
TRBJ2-3,TRBV6-6,NA,NA,TGTGCCAGCGGGGGCGGGCCTGATACGCAGTATTTT,CASGGGPDTQYF
TRBJ2-3,TRBV11-3,NA,NA,TGTGCCAGCAGCTTAAATTTGGGGGCAGCAGATACGCAGTATTTT,CASSLNLGAADTQYF
TRBJ2-7,TRBV27,NA,NA,TGTGCCAGCAGTCTCCGACAGGCCAGGTCCTTCTACGAGCAGTACTTC,CASSLRQARSFYEQYF
TRBJ1-2,TRBV2,NA,NA,TGTGCCAGCAGTGGGAAAGAGACAGCTAACTATGGCTACACCTTC,CASSGKETANYGYTF
TRBJ1-5,TRBV15,NA,NA,TGTGCCACCAGCTGGAAAGGGGGGGGTGATCAGCCCCAGCATTTT,CATSWKGGGDQPQHF
TRBJ1-2,TRBV6-6,NA,NA,TGTGCCAGCAGTTACGTGGGGGGCTATGGCTACACCTTC,CASSYVGGYGYTF
TRBJ2-1,TRBV4-1,TRBD1,NA,TGCGCCAGCAGCCAAGATCTCGGGACAGGGACCTACAATGAGCAGTTCTTC,CASSQDLGTGTYNEQFF
TRBJ1-6,TRBV7-6,NA,NA,TGTGCCAGCAGCTTAGATTCGAGCTCCTATAATTCACCCCTCCACTTT,CASSLDSSSYNSPLHF
TRBJ2-3,TRBV19,NA,NA,TGTGCCAGTAGTATGGAGGGACTTGGAGATACGCAGTATTTT,CASSMEGLGDTQYF
TRBJ1-1,TRBV9,NA,NA,TGTGCCAGCAGGGGGGGATTAGACACTGAAGCTTTCTTT,CASRGGLDTEAFF
TRBJ1-3,TRBV6-5,TRBD1,NA,TGTGCCAGCAAGTCTTCAGGGGGCACTGGAAACACCATATATTTT,CASKSSGGTGNTIYF
TRBJ2-5,TRBV28,NA,NA,TGTGCCAGCAGTTCGTACGCATATCCGCGGGAGACCCAGTACTTC,CASSSYAYPRETQYF
TRBJ2-3,TRBV27,NA,NA,TGTGCCAGCAGTTTGGGCCGGACAGGAGGGACAGATACGCAGTATTTT,CASSLGRTGGTDTQYF
TRBJ2-2,TRBV9,TRBD2,NA,TGTGCCAGCAGCGCTAGGACTAGCGGGGCCACCGGGGAGCTGTTTTTT,CASSARTSGATGELFF
TRBJ1-3,TRBV7-8,TRBD1,NA,TGTGCCAGCAGCCCCAGCCGACAGGGGGACTACTCTGGAAACACCATATATTTT,CASSPSRQGDYSGNTIYF
TRBJ1-1,TRBV12-5,NA,NA,TGTGCTAGTGGGGCCCCGGACAGCTTGGATCCTGAAGCTTTCTTT,CASGAPDSLDPEAFF
TRBJ2-1,TRBV6-5,NA,few,TGTGCCAGCAGGCGACTTGGCGGTGAGCAGTTCTTC,CASRRLGGEQFF
TRBJ1-2,TRBV5-1,TRBD1,NA,TGCGCCAGCAGCCGCGGCAGGGGGGAAAGTGGCTACACCTTC,CASSRGRGESGYTF
TRBJ2-2,TRBV7-3,TRBD2,NA,TGTGCCAGCAGCTTAGCGGGGGGGCAAGTCGGGGAGCTGTTTTTT,CASSLAGGQVGELFF
TRBJ1-2,TRBV5-5,NA,NA,TGTGCCAGCAGCTTTCAGGGCCACTCCTATGGCTACACCTTC,CASSFQGHSYGYTF
TRBJ1-5,TRBV7-9,NA,NA,TGTGCCAGCAGCTTAGCGGGACTGAGCAATCAGCCCCAGCATTTT,CASSLAGLSNQPQHF
TRBJ2-1,TRBV5-1,NA,once,TGCGCCAGCAGCTTCGGCGGGGAATATTTTAGTAATGAGCAGTTCTTC,CASSFGGEYFSNEQFF
TRBJ2-7,TRBV5-4,TRBD1,NA,TGTGCCAGCAGCCCTGGGGACAGGCCGATCTACGAGCAGTACTTC,CASSPGDRPIYEQYF
TRBJ2-7,TRBV6-6,TRBD1,NA,TGTGCCAGCAGAGTGGACAGGACCTACGAGCAGTACTTC,CASRVDRTYEQYF
TRBJ2-1,TRBV19,TRBD2,NA,TGTGCCAGTAGTACCCCCCTGACTAGCGGACCCTACAATGAGCAGTTCTTC,CASSTPLTSGPYNEQFF
TRBJ1-4,TRBV4-2,TRBD1,NA,TGTGCCAGCAGCCGGCAGGGGGCAACTAATGAAAAACTGTTTTTT,CASSRQGATNEKLFF
TRBJ2-4,TRBV2,TRBD2,NA,TGTGCCAGCAATCTAGCGGGGGGGCTCGCCAAAAACATTCAGTACTTC,CASNLAGGLAKNIQYF
TRBJ2-3,TRBV2,NA,NA,TGTGCCAGCAGTGAATGGCGGGGCGGGGATACGCAGTATTTT,CASSEWRGGDTQYF
TRBJ1-5,TRBV10-3,TRBD1,once,TGTGCCACCAACAGGGGGGACGGAAGCAATCAGCCCCAGCATTTT,CATNRGDGSNQPQHF
TRBJ2-7,TRBV29-1,TRBD1,NA,TGCAGCGTGACCGGGACAGGGGGCTACGAGCAGTACTTC,CSVTGTGGYEQYF
TRBJ2-2,TRBV2,NA,NA,TGTGCCAGCAGCCTACAGGGTACCGGGGAGCTGTTTTTT,CASSLQGTGELFF
TRBJ2-7,TRBV7-8,NA,NA,TGTGCCAGCAGCCACCAGGGTCTGGGATACGAGCAGTACTTC,CASSHQGLGYEQYF
TRBJ1-2,TRBV19,NA,NA,TGTGCCAGTAGTAACCCTGGACTCAGAGCTAACTATGGCTACACCTTC,CASSNPGLRANYGYTF
TRBJ1-2,TRBV7-9,NA,NA,TGTGCCAGCAGTCCCCAAACAGGGACCTATGGCTACACCTTC,CASSPQTGTYGYTF